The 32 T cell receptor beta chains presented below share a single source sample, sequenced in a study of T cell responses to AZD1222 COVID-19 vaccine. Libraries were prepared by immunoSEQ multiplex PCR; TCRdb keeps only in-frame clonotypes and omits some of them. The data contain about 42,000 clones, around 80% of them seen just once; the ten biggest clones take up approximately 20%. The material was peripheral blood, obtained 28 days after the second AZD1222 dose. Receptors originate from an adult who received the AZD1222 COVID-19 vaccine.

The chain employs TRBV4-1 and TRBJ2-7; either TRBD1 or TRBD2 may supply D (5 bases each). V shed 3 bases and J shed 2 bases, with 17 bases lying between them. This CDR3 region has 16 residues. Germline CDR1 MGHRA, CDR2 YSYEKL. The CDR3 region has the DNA TGCGCCAGCAGCCAGGACCGGGACCCTGGGGCCTACGAGCAGTACTTC. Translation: CASSQDRDPGAYEQYF.

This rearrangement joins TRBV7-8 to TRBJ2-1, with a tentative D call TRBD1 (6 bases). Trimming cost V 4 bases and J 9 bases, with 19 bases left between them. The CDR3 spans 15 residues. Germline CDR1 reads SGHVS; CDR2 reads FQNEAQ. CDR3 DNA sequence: TGTGCCAGCAGCTCAAGAGGGGGAGTTTGGGGTGAGCAGTTCTTC. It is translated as CASSSRGGVWGEQFF.

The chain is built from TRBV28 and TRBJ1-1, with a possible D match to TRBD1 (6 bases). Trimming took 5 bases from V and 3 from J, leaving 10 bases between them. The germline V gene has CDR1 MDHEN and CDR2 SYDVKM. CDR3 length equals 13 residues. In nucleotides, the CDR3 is TGTGCCAGCAGTGCCTACAGGGACACTGAAGCTTTCTTT. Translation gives CASSAYRDTEAFF.

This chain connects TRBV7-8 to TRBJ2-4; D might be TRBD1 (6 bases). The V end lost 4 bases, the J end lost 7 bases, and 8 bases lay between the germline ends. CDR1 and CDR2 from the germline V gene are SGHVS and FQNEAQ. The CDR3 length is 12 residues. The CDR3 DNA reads TGTGCCAGCAGCTCAGGGGAGAACATTCAGTACTTC. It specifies CASSSGENIQYF. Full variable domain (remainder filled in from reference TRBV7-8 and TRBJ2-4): GAGVSQSPRYKVAKRGQDVALRCDPISGHVSLFWYQQALGQGPEFLTYFQNEAQLDKSGLPSDRFFAERPEGSVSTLKIQRTQQEDSAVYLCASSSGENIQYFGAGTRLSVL.

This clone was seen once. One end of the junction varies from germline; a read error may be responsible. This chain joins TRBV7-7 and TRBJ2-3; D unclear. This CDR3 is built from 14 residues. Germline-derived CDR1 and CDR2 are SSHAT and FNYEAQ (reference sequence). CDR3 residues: CASSFLLPTDTQYF. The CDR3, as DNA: TGTGCTAGCAGCTTCCTGTTGCCCACAGATACGCAGTATTTT. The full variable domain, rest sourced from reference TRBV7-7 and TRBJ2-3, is GAGVSQSPRYKVTKRGQDVTLRCDPISSHATLYWYQQALGQGPEFLTYFNYEAQPDKSGLPSDRFSAERPEGSISTLTIQRTEQRDSAMYRCASSFLLPTDTQYFGPGTRLTVL.

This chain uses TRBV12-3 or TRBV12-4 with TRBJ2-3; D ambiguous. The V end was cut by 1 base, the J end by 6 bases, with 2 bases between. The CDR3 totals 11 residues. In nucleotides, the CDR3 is TGTGCCAGCAGTTTAGGCGATACGCAGTATTTT. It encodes CASSLGDTQYF.

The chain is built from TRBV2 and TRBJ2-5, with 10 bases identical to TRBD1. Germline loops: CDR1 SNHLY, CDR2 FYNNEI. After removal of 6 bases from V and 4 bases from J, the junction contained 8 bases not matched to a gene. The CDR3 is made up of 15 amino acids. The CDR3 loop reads CASRAGTGAGETQYF. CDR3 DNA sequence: TGTGCCAGCAGGGCCGGGACAGGGGCCGGAGAGACCCAGTACTTC.

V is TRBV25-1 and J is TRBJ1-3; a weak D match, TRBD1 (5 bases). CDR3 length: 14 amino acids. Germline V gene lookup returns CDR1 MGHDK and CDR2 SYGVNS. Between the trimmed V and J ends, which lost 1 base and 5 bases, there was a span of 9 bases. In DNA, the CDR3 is TGTGCCAGCAGTGAATCAGGGAGGAGAAACACCATATATTTT. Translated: CASSESGRRNTIYF.

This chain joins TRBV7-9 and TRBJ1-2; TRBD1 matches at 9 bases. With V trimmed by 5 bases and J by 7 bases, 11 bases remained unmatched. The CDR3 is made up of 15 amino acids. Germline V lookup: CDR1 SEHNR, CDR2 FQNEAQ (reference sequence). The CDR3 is CASSPGLGTGPGYTF. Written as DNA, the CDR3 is TGTGCCAGCAGCCCGGGGTTAGGGACAGGGCCTGGCTACACCTTC.

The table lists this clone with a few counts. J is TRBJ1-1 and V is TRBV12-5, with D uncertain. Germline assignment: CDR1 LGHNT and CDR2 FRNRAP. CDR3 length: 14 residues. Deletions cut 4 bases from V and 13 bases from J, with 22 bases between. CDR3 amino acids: CASGSPAVTYGYFF. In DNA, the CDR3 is TGTGCTAGTGGTTCCCCTGCCGTTACCTATGGGTATTTCTTT. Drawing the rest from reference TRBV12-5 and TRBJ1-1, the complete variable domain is DARVTQTPRHKVTEMGQEVTMRCQPILGHNTVFWYRQTMMQGLELLAYFRNRAPLDDSGMPKDRFSAEMPDATLATLKIQPSEPRDSAVYFCASGSPAVTYGYFFGQGTRLTVV.

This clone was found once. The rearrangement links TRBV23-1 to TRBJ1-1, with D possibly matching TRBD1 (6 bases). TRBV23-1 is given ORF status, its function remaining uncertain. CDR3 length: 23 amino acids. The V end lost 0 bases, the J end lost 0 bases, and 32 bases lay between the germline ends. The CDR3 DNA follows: TGCGCCAGCAGTCAATCGAATCGGGGGACCACAGGGTCGGGCAGAAGTCTGAACACTGAAGCTTTCTTT. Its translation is CASSQSNRGTTGSGRSLNTEAFF.

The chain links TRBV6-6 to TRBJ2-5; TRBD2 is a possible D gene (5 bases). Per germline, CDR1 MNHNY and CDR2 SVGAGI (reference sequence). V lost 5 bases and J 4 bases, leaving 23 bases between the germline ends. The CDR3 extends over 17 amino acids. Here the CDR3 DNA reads TGTGCCAGCAGTCGACGATCCCGGAGTTTGGGGAGAGAGACCCAGTACTTC. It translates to CASSRRSRSLGRETQYF.

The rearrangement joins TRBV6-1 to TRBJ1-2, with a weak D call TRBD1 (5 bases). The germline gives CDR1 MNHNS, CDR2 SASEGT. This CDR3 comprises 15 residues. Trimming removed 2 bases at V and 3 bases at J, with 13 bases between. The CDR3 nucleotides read TGTGCCAGCAGTGAATACCTCGGGGGGTACTATGGCTACACCTTC. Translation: CASSEYLGGYYGYTF.

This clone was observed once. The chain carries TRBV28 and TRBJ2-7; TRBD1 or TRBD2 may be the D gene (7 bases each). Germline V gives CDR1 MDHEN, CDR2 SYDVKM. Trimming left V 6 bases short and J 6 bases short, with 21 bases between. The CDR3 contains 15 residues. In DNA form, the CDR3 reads TGTGCCAGCAGAAAGGGGGCGCTGAGGACTAGCGAGCAGTACTTC. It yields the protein CASRKGALRTSEQYF.

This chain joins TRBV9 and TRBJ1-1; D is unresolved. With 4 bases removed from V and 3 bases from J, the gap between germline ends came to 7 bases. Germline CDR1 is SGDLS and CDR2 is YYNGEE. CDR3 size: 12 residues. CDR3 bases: TGTGCCAGCAGCACTCGAGACACTGAAGCTTTCTTT. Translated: CASSTRDTEAFF.

CDR3 protein: CATRGTGAWNEQFF. CDR3 sequence (DNA): TGTGCCACCAGAGGGACAGGGGCCTGGAATGAGCAGTTCTTC. This chain connects TRBV15 to TRBJ2-1, with 10 nucleotides matching TRBD1. Trimming cost V 6 bases and J 7 bases; bases outside gene matches: 6. The CDR3 spans 14 residues. Looked up from germline, CDR1 is LNHNV and CDR2 is YYDKDF (reference sequence).

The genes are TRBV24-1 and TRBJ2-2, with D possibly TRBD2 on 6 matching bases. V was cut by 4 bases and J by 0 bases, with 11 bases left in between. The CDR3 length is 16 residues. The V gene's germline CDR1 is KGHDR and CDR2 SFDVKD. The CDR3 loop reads CATSDAGTPNTGELFF. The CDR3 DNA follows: TGTGCCACCAGTGACGCCGGGACTCCGAACACCGGGGAGCTGTTTTTT.

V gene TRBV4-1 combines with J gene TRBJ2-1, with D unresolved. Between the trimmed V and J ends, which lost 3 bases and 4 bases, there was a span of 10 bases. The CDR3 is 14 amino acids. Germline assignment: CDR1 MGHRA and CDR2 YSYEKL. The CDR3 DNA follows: TGCGCCAGCAGCCAGGGTGCCATATACAATGAGCAGTTCTTC. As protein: CASSQGAIYNEQFF.

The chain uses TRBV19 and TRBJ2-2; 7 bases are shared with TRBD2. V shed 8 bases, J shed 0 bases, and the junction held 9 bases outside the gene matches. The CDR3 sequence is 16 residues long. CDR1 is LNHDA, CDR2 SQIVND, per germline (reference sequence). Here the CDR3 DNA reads TGTGCCAGTCTTGACGGGGGGACCCCGAACACCGGGGAGCTGTTTTTT. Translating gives CASLDGGTPNTGELFF.

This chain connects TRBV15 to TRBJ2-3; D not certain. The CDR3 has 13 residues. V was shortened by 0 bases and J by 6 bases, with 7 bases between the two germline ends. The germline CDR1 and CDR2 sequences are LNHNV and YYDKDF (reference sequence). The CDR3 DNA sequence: TGTGCCACCAGCAGAGACGTCGGGGATACGCAGTATTTT. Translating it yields CATSRDVGDTQYF. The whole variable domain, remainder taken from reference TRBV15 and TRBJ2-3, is DAMVIQNPRYQVTQFGKPVTLSCSQTLNHNVMYWYQQKSSQAPKLLFHYYDKDFNNEADTPDNFQSRRPNTSFCFLDIRSPGLGDTAMYLCATSRDVGDTQYFGPGTRLTVL.

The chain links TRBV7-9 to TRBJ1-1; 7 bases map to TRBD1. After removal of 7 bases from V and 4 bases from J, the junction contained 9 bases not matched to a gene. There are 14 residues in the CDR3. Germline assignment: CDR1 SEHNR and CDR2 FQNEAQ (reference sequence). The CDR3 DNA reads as TGTGCCAGCACCCTCGGACAGGTTGCCACTGAAGCTTTCTTT. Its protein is CASTLGQVATEAFF.

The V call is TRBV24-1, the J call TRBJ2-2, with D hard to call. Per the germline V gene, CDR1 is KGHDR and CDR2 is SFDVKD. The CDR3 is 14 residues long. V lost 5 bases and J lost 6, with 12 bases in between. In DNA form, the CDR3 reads TGTGCCACCAGTGCATGGAAGGTCCCCGGGGAGCTGTTTTTT. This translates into CATSAWKVPGELFF.

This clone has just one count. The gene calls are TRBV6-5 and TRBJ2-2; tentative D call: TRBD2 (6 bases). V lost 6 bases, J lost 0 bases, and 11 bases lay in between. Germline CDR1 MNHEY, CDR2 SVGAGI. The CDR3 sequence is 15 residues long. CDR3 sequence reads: CASRPGLTNTGELFF. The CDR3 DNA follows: TGTGCCAGCAGACCGGGACTGACGAACACCGGGGAGCTGTTTTTT.

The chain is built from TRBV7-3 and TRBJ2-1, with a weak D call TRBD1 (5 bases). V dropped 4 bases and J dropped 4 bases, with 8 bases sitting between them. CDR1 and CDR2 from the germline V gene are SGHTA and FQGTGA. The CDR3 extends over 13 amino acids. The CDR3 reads CASSSTVYNEQFF. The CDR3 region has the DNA TGTGCCAGCAGCTCGACAGTGTACAATGAGCAGTTCTTC.

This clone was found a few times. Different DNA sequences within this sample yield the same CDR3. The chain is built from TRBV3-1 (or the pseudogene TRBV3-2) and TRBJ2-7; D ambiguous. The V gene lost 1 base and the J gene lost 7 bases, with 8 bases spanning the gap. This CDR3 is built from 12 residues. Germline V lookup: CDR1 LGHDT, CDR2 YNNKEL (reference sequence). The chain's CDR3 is CASSQVAREQYF. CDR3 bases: TGTGCCAGCAGCCAAGTGGCTCGGGAGCAGTACTTC.

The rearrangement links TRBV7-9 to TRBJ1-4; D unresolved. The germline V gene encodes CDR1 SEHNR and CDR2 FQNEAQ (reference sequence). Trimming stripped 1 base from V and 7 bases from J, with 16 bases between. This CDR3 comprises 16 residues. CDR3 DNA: TGTGCCAGCAGCTTAGATATATTGGGTGTCGGTGAAAAACTGTTTTTT. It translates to CASSLDILGVGEKLFF.

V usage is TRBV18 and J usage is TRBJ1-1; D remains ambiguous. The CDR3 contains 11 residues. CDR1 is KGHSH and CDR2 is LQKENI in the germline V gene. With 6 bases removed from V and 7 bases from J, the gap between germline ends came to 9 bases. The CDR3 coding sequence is TGTGCCAGCTCGGCGGGGAGTGAAGCTTTCTTT. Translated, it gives CASSAGSEAFF.

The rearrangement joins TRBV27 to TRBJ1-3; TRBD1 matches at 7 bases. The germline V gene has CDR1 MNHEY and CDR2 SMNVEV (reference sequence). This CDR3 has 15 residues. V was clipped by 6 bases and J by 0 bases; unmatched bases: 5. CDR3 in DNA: TGTGCCAGCAGCTTGGCAGGGGGCTCTGGAAACACCATATATTTT. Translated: CASSLAGGSGNTIYF.

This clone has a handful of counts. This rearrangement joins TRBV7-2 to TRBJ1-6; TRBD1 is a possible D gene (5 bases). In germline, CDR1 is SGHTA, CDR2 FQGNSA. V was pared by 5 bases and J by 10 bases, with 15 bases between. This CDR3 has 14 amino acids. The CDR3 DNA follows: TGTGCCAGCAGCGTCGCCCCGGGGGACTCACCCCTCCACTTT. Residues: CASSVAPGDSPLHF. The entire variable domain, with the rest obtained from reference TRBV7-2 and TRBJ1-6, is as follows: GAGVSQSPSNKVTEKGKDVELRCDPISGHTALYWYRQSLGQGLEFLIYFQGNSAPDKSGLPSDRFSAERTGGSVSTLTIQRTQQEDSAVYLCASSVAPGDSPLHFGNGTRLTVT.

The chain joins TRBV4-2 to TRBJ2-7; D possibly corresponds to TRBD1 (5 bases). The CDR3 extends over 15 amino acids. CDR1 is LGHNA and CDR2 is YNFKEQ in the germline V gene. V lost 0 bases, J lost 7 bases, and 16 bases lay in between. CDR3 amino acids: CASSQDLGGHKEQYF. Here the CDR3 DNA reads TGTGCCAGCAGCCAAGATCTAGGCGGACACAAGGAGCAGTACTTC.

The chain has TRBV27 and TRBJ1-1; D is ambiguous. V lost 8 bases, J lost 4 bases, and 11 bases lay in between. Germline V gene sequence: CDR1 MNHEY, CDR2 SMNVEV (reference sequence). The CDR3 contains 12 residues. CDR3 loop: CASFYGSTEAFF. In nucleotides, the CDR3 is TGTGCCAGCTTTTATGGGAGCACTGAAGCTTTCTTT.

CDR3 nucleotide sequence: TGTGCCAGCAGCTCCCACAGGGACGAGCAGTACTTC. Protein sequence: CASSSHRDEQYF. The chain uses TRBV3-1 (or the pseudogene TRBV3-2) and TRBJ2-7; possible D gene TRBD1, 6 bases. The germline gives CDR1 LGHDT, CDR2 YNNKEL (reference sequence). The CDR3 sequence is 12 residues long. Trimming took off 5 bases at V and 5 bases at J, with 10 bases between the two ends.